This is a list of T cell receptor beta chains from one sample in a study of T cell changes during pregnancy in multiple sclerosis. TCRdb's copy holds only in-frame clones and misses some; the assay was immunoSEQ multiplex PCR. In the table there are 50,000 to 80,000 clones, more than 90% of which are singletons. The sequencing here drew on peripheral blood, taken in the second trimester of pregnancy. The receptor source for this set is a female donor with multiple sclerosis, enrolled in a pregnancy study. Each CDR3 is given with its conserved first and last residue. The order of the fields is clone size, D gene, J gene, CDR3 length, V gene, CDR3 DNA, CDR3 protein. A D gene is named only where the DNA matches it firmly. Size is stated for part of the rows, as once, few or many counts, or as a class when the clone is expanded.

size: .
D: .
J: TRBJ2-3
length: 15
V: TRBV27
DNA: TGTGCCAGCAGTTTATATCCGGGGATCGCAGATACGCAGTATTTT
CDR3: CASSLYPGIADTQYF

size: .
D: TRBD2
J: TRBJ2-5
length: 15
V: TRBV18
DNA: TGTGCCAGCTCCAAGGGACTAGCGGGGATCCAGACCCAGTACTTC
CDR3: CASSKGLAGIQTQYF

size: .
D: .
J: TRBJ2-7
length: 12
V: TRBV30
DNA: TGTGCCTGGAACACCCGAATCTACGAGCAGTACTTC
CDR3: CAWNTRIYEQYF

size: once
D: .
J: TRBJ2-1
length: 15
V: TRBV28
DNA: TGTGCCAGCAGTTTATCCCCACAGGGCAACAATGAGCAGTTCTTC
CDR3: CASSLSPQGNNEQFF

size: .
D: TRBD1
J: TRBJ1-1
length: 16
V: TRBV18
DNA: TGTGCCAGCTCACCACTGATGGACAGGGTTGGCACTGAAGCTTTCTTT
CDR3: CASSPLMDRVGTEAFF

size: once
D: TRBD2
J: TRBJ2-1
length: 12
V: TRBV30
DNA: TGTGCCTGGAACCGACTAGCGAGTGAGCAGTTCTTC
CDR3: CAWNRLASEQFF

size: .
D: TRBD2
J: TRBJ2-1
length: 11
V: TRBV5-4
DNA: TGTGCCAGCAGCTTACCACGGGAGGAGTTCTTC
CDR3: CASSLPREEFF

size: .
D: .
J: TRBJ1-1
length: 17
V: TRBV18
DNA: TGTGCCAGCTCACCAAAAGGTCAGGGGACAATGAACACTGAAGCTTTCTTT
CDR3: CASSPKGQGTMNTEAFF

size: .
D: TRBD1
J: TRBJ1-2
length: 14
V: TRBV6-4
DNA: TGTGCCAGCAGGCCGGGACAGAATAACTATGGCTACACCTTC
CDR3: CASRPGQNNYGYTF

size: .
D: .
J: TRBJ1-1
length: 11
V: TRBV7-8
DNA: TGTGCCAGCAGCTACGACAGTGAAGCTTTCTTT
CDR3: CASSYDSEAFF

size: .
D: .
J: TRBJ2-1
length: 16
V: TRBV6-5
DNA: TGTGCCAGCAGTTCGAGACGGGGGAGCTCCTACAATGAGCAGTTCTTC
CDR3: CASSSRRGSSYNEQFF

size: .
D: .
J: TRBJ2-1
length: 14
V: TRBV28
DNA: TGTGCCAGCAGAATACCGGGACTTGTCAATGAGCAGTTCTTC
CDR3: CASRIPGLVNEQFF

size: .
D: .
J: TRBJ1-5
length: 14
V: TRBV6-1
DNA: TGTGCCAGCAGCCGAAGGCAGGGTTTGCAGCCCCAGCATTTT
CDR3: CASSRRQGLQPQHF

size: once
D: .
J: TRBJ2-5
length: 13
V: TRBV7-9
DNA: TGTGCCAGCAGCTTAGGCGGGGTTGGGACCCAGTACTTC
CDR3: CASSLGGVGTQYF

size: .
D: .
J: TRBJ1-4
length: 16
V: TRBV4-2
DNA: TGTGCCAGCAGCCAAGAGGCGGACACTCCGGATGAAAAACTGTTTTTT
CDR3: CASSQEADTPDEKLFF

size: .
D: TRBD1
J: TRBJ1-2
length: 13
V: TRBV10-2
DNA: TGCGCCAGCTCCAGGGACAGGGACTATGGCTACACCTTC
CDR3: CASSRDRDYGYTF

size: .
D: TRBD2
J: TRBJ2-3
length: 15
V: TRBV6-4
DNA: TGTGCCAGCAGTGACAGCGGGAGTCCTACAGATACGCAGTATTTT
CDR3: CASSDSGSPTDTQYF

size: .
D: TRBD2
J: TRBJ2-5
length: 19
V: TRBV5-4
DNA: TGTGCCAGCAGCTACTTTGGGACTAGCGGGAGAGGAGGGGAAGAGACCCAGTACTTC
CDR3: CASSYFGTSGRGGEETQYF

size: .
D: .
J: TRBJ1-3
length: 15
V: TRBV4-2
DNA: TGTGCCAGCAGCCGTTTCCCGGTAACTGGAAACACCATATATTTT
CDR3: CASSRFPVTGNTIYF

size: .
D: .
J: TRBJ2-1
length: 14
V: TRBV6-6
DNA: TGTGCCAGCATCGAAGGACAGACCTACAATGAGCAGTTCTTC
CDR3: CASIEGQTYNEQFF

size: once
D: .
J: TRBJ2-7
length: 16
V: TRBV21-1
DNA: TGTGCCAGCAGCTCCCCGGCGGGACCCAGCTCCTACGAGCAGTACTTC
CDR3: CASSSPAGPSSYEQYF

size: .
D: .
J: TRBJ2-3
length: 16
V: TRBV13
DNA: TGTGCCAGCAGCTTAGCGGGGGAGAGGGCCACAGATACGCAGTATTTT
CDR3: CASSLAGERATDTQYF

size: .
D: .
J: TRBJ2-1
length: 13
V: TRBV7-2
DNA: TGTGCCAGCAGCTCGAGCTCCTACAATGAGCAGTTCTTC
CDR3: CASSSSSYNEQFF

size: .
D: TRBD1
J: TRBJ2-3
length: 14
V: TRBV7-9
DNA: TGTGCCAGCAGGGAGGACAGGGAGACAGATACGCAGTATTTT
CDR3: CASREDRETDTQYF

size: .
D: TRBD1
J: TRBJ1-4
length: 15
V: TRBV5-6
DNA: TGTGCCAGCAGCGATTCGGGACAGGGAACTGAAAAACTGTTTTTT
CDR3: CASSDSGQGTEKLFF

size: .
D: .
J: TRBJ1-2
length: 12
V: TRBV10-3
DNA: TGTGCCATCAGTGGGGAGGGCCGGGGCTACACCTTC
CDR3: CAISGEGRGYTF

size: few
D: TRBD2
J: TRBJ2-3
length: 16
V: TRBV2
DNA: TGTGCCAGCAGTGAAGGGGCTAGCGGGGACCCAGATACGCAGTATTTT
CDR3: CASSEGASGDPDTQYF

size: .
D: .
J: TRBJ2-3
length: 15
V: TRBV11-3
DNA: TGTGCCAGCAGCACTGGACTAAGTAGCACAGATACGCAGTATTTT
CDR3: CASSTGLSSTDTQYF

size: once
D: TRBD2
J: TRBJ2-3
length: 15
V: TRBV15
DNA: TGTGCCACCAGCAGAGATGGTGCGGGGGGGGATACGCAGTATTTT
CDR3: CATSRDGAGGDTQYF

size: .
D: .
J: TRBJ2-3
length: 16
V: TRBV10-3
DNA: TGTGCCATCAGTGAGACGTCTTTTGGGGAGATAGATACGCAGTATTTT
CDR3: CAISETSFGEIDTQYF

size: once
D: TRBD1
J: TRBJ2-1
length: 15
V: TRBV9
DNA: TGTGCCAGCAGCGTGGGGACAGGGAAATACAATGAGCAGTTCTTC
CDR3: CASSVGTGKYNEQFF

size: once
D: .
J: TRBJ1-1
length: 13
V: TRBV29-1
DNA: TGCAGCGCCTTGGAGTGGGTGAACACTGAAGCTTTCTTT
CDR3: CSALEWVNTEAFF

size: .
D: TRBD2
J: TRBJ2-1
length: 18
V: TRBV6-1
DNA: TGTGCCAGCAGTGAAGGTGGAGGGGGACTAGCGGCATACAATGAGCAGTTCTTC
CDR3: CASSEGGGGLAAYNEQFF

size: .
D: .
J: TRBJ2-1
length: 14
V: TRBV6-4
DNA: TGTGCCAGCAGCCGAGGACAGATGAGCAATGAGCAGTTCTTC
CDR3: CASSRGQMSNEQFF

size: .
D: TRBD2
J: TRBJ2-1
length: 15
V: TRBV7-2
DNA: TGTGCCAGCAGCTTCCGACTAGCGGGAGGTGGTGAGCAGTTCTTC
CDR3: CASSFRLAGGGEQFF

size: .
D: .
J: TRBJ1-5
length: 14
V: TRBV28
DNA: TGTGCCAGCTTGATTCAGGGGTCCGGTCAGCCCCAGCATTTT
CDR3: CASLIQGSGQPQHF

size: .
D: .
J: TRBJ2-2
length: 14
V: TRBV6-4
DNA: TGTACCAGCAGTGGCGATTCGAACACCGGGGAGCTGTTTTTT
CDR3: CTSSGDSNTGELFF

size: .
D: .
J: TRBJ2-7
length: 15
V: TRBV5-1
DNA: TGCGCCAGCAGCCCATGGAGTACTGCTGACTACGAGCAGTACTTC
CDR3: CASSPWSTADYEQYF

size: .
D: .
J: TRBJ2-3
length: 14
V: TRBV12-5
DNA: TGTGCTAGTGGTTACGCAGGGAGCACAGATACGCAGTATTTT
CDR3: CASGYAGSTDTQYF

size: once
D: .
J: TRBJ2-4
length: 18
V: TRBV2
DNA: TGTGCCAGCAGTGTGCGGGGTGGGATTTCAGGGGCCAAAAACATTCAGTACTTC
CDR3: CASSVRGGISGAKNIQYF

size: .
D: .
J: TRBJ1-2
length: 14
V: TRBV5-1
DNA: TGCGCCAGCAGCTTCGGAGGGGAATGGGATGGCTACACCTTC
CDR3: CASSFGGEWDGYTF

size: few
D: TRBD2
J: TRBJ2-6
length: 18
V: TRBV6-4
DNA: TGTGCCAGCAGTGAAAGGCTAGCGGGAGTGGTTGGGGCCAACGTCCTGACTTTC
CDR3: CASSERLAGVVGANVLTF

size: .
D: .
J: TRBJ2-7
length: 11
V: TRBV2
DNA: TGTGCCATTCAGGGGGGTTACGAGCAGTACTTC
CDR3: CAIQGGYEQYF

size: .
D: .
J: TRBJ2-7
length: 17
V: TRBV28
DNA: TGTGCCAGTAACTACCCCGCGGGGAGCGGAGGCTACTACGAGCAGTACTTC
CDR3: CASNYPAGSGGYYEQYF

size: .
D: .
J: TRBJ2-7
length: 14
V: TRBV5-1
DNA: TGCGCCAGCAGCTCGACAGGCCAACCCTACGAGCAGTACTTC
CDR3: CASSSTGQPYEQYF

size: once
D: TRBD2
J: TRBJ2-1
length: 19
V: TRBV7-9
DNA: TGTGCCAGCAGCTTACCCAGGGGACTAGCGGGAGGGCCCGCGGGTGAGCAGTTCTTC
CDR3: CASSLPRGLAGGPAGEQFF

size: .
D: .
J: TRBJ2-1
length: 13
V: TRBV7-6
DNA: TGTGCCAGCAGCTCCCCCCCTGTCGATGAGCAGTTCTTC
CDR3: CASSSPPVDEQFF